The source of this TCR beta chain is a study of blood T cells in healthy people across ages. J was trimmed by 0 bases and V by 3 bases; bases with no gene match: 1. The CDR3 has 13 residues. CDR1 is DFQATT and CDR2 is SNEGSKA in the germline V gene (reference sequence). Then a second PCR, running about 6 to 11 cycles, was carried out with a sample-barcoded 5' primer and a J-beta primer mix. One entry per CDR3 protein, called by TCRdb with MiXCR from the 5' RACE reads. The data hold 790,000 or so distinct CDR3 sequences, with roughly 50% observed a single time. The sequence was obtained from a man aged 40-50 years in good health. The specimen was blood. The chain joins TRBV20-1 to TRBJ1-1; 7 bases are shared with TRBD1. In DNA form, the CDR3 reads TGCAGTGCTAGTCAGGGGGTGAACACTGAAGCTTTCTTT. Residues: CSASQGVNTEAFF.